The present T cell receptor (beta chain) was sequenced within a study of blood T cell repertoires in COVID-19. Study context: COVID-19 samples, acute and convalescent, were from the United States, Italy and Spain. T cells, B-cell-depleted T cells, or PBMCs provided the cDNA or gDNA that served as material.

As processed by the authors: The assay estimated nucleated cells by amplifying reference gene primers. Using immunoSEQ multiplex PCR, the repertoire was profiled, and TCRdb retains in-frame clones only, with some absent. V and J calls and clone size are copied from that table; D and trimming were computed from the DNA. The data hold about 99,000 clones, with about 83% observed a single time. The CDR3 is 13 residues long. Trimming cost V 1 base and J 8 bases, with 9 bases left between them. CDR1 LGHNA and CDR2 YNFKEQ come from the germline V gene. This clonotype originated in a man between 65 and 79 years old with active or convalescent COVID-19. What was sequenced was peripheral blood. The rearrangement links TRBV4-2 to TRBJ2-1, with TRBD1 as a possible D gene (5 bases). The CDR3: CASSQGGQDEQFF. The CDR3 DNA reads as TGTGCCAGCAGCCAAGGGGGCCAGGATGAGCAGTTCTTC.